One sample yielded the 8 T cell receptor beta chains listed below, sequenced in a study of T cells in women clearing cervical HPV infection (dated by TCRdb to 2017 to 2018). The library was built by means of the immunoSEQ multiplex PCR assay. TCRdb retrieved this table from immuneACCESS and kept in-frame rearrangements only. Not all clones are present; in checked studies, unresolved V genes account for under half, and no reason is known for the remainder. The table for this sample shows 46,000 or so clones. The ten largest clonotypes hold less than 40% of the sample. Sample: blood buffy coat. The receptors shown here come from a woman aged 18 to 75 with a cervical HPV16 infection that either progressed to CIN3+ or cleared (not recorded which).

CDR3 bases read: TGCAGTGCTTTAGAGGGGGCCCCTGGGCCACCC. This codes for CSALEGAPGPP. The whole CDR3 sequence is CSALEGAPGPPLHF. The V and J genes are TRBV20-1 and TRBJ1-6, with 7 bases matching TRBD1. With the read ending 3 residues before the CDR3 end, the germline J gene is used to fill in that end. Germline V gene data show CDR1 as DFQATT and CDR2 as SNEGSKA (reference sequence). The CDR3 is made up of 14 amino acids. J lost 11 bases, V lost 5 bases, and 12 bases had no gene match.

About this clone itself: The read ends 3 residues shy of where the CDR3 ends; the end is completed using the germline J gene. The chain uses TRBV7-2 and TRBJ2-7, with 9 bases that match TRBD1. V trimming: 6 bases; J trimming: 2 bases; junction bases outside the gene matches: 5. Per germline, CDR1 SGHTA and CDR2 FQGNSA. The CDR3 spans 14 residues. The CDR3 spells CASSPGQGPYEQYF. The DNA read from the CDR3 is TGTGCCAGCAGTCCGGGACAGGGCCCCTACGAG.

Turning to this clone: The read ends 3 residues before the CDR3 terminus; that terminus is restored from the germline J gene. The chain couples TRBV19 to TRBJ2-6; 7 bases are shared with TRBD1. The CDR3 totals 18 residues. J gave up 0 bases and V 11 bases, and 16 bases lay outside the gene matches. Germline V gene data show CDR1 as LNHDA and CDR2 as SQIVND (reference sequence). The CDR3 is CAALGSAGGGSGANVLTF. The sequenced CDR3 bases are TGTGCCGCTCTGGGGAGTGCAGGGGGTGGCTCTGGGGCCAACGTC. The whole variable domain, filled in from reference TRBV19 and TRBJ2-6, reads DGGITQSPKYLFRKEGQNVTLSCEQNLNHDAMYWYRQDPGQGLRLIYYSQIVNDFQKGDIAEGYSVSREKKESFPLTVTSAQKNPTAFYLCAALGSAGGGSGANVLTFGAGSRLTVL.

A remark on this clone: With the read ending 3 residues before the CDR3 end, the germline J gene is used to fill in that end. The chain is built from TRBV7-8 and TRBJ2-7, with a possible D match to TRBD1 (5 bases). The CDR3 is made up of 15 amino acids. V was pared by 5 bases and J by 0 bases, with 14 bases between. The V gene's germline CDR1 is SGHVS and CDR2 FQNEAQ. Partial CDR3 DNA: TGTGCCAGCAGCCCGCAGGGTCGAAGCTCCTACGAG. Protein product: CASSPQGRSSYE. The CDR3 reads in full as CASSPQGRSSYEQYF.

With regard to this clone: The read ends 3 residues before the CDR3 terminus; that terminus is restored from the germline J gene. The chain joins TRBV5-1 to TRBJ1-4, with D perhaps matching TRBD1 (6 bases). In germline, CDR1 is SGHRS, CDR2 YFSETQ. The CDR3 sequence is 17 residues long. V was cut by 4 bases and J by 0 bases, with 16 bases left in between. CDR3 bases read: TGCGCCAGCAGCCCCCAAAGGGGGGGTTCAACTAATGAAAAA. This translates into CASSPQRGGSTNEK. The full CDR3 sequence reads CASSPQRGGSTNEKLFF.

On this clone itself: The read terminates 3 residues before the CDR3 end, so the remaining end is supplied by the germline J gene. The V call is TRBV7-8, the J call TRBJ2-7; D unclear. Germline V gene lookup returns CDR1 SGHVS and CDR2 FQNEAQ. This CDR3 region has 14 residues. V was cut by 1 base and J by 2 bases, with 9 bases left in between. Incomplete CDR3 DNA: TGTGCCAGCAGCTTAGTCGGCGGAACCTACGAG. Protein sequence: CASSLVGGTYE. The whole CDR3 sequence reads CASSLVGGTYEQYF. Based on the CDR3 plus reference TRBV7-8 and TRBJ2-7, the full variable domain is GAGVSQSPRYKVAKRGQDVALRCDPISGHVSLFWYQQALGQGPEFLTYFQNEAQLDKSGLPSDRFFAERPEGSVSTLKIQRTQQEDSAVYLCASSLVGGTYEQYFGPGTRLTVT.

In the case of this clone: From the germline J gene comes the end of the CDR3, since the read stops 3 residues before it. The rearrangement joins TRBV20-1 to TRBJ1-2; 10 bases map to TRBD1. This CDR3 is 15 amino acids long. Per germline, CDR1 DFQATT and CDR2 SNEGSKA (reference sequence). V was clipped by 8 bases and J by 1 base; unmatched bases: 10. The sequenced CDR3 bases are TGCAGTAATCGGGACAGGGGTCCTCTTAACTATGGC. This gives the protein CSNRDRGPLNYG. The whole CDR3 is CSNRDRGPLNYGYTF.

As for this clone: The read finishes 3 residues shy of the CDR3 end, and the germline J gene is used to complete it. V is TRBV2 and J is TRBJ1-5, with unresolved D. Trimming pared 11 bases from V and 1 base from J, leaving 15 bases between. This CDR3 has 14 amino acids. Germline CDR1 is SNHLY and CDR2 is FYNNEI. The CDR3 DNA, read in part, is TGTGCCTCTGGTACAACCCCCAGCAATCAGCCC. Its translation: CASGTTPSNQP. The entire CDR3 reads CASGTTPSNQPQHF.